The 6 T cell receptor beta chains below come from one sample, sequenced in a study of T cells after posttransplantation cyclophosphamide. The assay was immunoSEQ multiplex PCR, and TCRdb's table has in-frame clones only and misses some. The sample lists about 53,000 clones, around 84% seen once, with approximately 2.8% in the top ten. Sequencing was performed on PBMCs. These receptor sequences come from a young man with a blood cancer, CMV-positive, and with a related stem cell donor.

CDR3: CASSFLAGSSYNEQFF. The CDR3 region has the DNA TGTGCCAGCAGCTTCCTAGCGGGGAGCTCCTACAATGAGCAGTTCTTC. The chain recombines TRBV7-3 with TRBJ2-1; TRBD2 matches at 9 bases. Germline V gene sequence: CDR1 SGHTA, CDR2 FQGTGA. With 3 bases clipped from V and 0 bases from J, the junction kept 3 bases outside the gene matches. The CDR3 has 16 amino acids.

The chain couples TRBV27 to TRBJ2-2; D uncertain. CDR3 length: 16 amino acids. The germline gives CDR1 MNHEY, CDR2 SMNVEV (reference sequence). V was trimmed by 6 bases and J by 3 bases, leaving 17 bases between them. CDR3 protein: CASSIAVSHDTGELFF. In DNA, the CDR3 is TGTGCCAGCAGCATAGCAGTTTCCCACGACACCGGGGAGCTGTTTTTT.

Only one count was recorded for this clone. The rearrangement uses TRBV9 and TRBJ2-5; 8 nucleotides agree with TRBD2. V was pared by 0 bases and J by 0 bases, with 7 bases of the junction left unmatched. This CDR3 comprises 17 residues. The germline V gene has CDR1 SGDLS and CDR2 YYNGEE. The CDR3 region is CASSVGTSGAYQETQYF. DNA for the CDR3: TGTGCCAGCAGCGTAGGAACTAGCGGAGCGTACCAAGAGACCCAGTACTTC.

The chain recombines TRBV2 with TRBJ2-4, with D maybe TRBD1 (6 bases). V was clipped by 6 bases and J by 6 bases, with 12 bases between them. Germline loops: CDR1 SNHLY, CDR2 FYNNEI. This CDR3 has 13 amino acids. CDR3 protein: CASSSIGGNIQYF. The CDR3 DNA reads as TGTGCCAGCAGCTCGATAGGGGGAAACATTCAGTACTTC.

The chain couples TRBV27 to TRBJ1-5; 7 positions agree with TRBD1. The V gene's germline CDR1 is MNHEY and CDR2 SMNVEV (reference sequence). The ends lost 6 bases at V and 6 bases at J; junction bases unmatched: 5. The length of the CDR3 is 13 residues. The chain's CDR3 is CASSLQGIQPQHF. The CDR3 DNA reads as TGTGCCAGCAGCCTACAGGGGATTCAGCCCCAGCATTTT.

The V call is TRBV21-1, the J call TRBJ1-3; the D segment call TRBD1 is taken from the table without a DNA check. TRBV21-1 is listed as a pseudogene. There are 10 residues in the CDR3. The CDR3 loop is CASSKQGSHF. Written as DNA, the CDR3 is TGTGCCAGCAGCAAACAGGGTTCCCATTTT.